These 24 T cell receptor beta chains originate from one sample sequenced in a study of CD8+ T cells in alopecia areata. Following extraction, RNA underwent reverse transcription to cDNA, which served as the sequencing template. Sequencing used immunoSEQ multiplex PCR; TCRdb keeps in-frame clones, though not all of them. The profile shows fewer than 150,000 clones, 58% of them singletons. Treatment meaning: oral pan-JAK inhibitor, 5-10 mg twice daily. The specimen was CD8+ T cells sorted from blood, collected at week 4, from a patient treated with tofacitinib. Source of these receptors: a human donor with alopecia areata.

The chain is built from TRBV28 and TRBJ1-2; D unresolved. CDR1 is MDHEN and CDR2 is SYDVKM in the germline V gene. This CDR3 is 13 amino acids long. With 6 bases removed from V and 3 bases from J, the gap between germline ends came to 11 bases. As DNA, the CDR3 is TGTGCCAGCAGACCTGGAGAGCACTATGGCTACACCTTC. Protein: CASRPGEHYGYTF.

The rearrangement uses TRBV15 and TRBJ1-2; D call uncertain. The CDR3 loop spans 13 amino acids. The ends were cut back, 0 bases at V and 8 bases at J, with 10 bases in the middle. CDR1 LNHNV and CDR2 YYDKDF come from the germline V gene (reference sequence). The chain's CDR3 is CATSRDRSEGYTF. The CDR3 DNA follows: TGTGCCACCAGCAGAGATCGGTCGGAGGGCTACACCTTC. The entire variable domain, with the rest obtained from reference TRBV15 and TRBJ1-2, is as follows: DAMVIQNPRYQVTQFGKPVTLSCSQTLNHNVMYWYQQKSSQAPKLLFHYYDKDFNNEADTPDNFQSRRPNTSFCFLDIRSPGLGDTAMYLCATSRDRSEGYTFGSGTRLTVV.

The chain combines TRBV29-1 with TRBJ2-7; the D is unclear. Trimming cost V 2 bases and J 0 bases, with 5 bases left between them. Germline CDR1 reads SQVTM; CDR2 reads ANQGSEA. The CDR3 is 12 amino acids. CDR3 residues: CSVETDSYEQYF. Here the CDR3 DNA reads TGCAGCGTTGAAACGGACTCCTACGAGCAGTACTTC.

The chain links TRBV7-2 to TRBJ2-3; 10 bases are a match to TRBD2. CDR1 is SGHTA and CDR2 is FQGNSA in the germline V gene. The V segment lost 3 bases and the J segment 3 bases; nucleotides outside the gene matches: 6. This CDR3 spans 16 amino acids. DNA for the CDR3: TGTGCCAGCAGCTTGGAGCGGGGGGGCGTGACAGATACGCAGTATTTT. Its protein is CASSLERGGVTDTQYF.

The J gene is TRBJ1-1, the V gene TRBV2; weak D call: TRBD1 (5 bases). CDR1 is SNHLY, CDR2 FYNNEI, per germline. This CDR3 is built from 12 residues. The CDR3 is CAWGGVNTEAFF. In nucleotides, the CDR3 is TGTGCATGGGGGGGAGTGAACACTGAAGCTTTCTTT. The variable domain in full, with the rest retrieved from reference TRBV2 and TRBJ1-1, is EPEVTQTPSHQVTQMGQEVILRCVPISNHLYFYWYRQILGQKVEFLVSFYNNEISEKSEIFDDQFSVERPDGSNFTLKIRSTKLEDSAMYFCAWGGVNTEAFFGQGTRLTVV.

This clone was observed a few times. CDR3: CSVVTNEQYF. The CDR3 region has the DNA TGCAGCGTTGTTACGAACGAGCAGTACTTC. This chain links TRBV29-1 with TRBJ2-7, with D hard to call. Germline assignment: CDR1 SQVTM and CDR2 ANQGSEA. V lost 4 bases, J lost 5 bases, and 6 bases lay in between. CDR3 size: 10 residues.

V usage is TRBV29-1 and J usage is TRBJ1-2; TRBD1 might be the D (6 bases). The CDR3 runs to 15 residues. Trimming shortened V by 7 bases and J by 3 bases, and 21 bases separated the two germline ends. Germline V gene data show CDR1 as SQVTM and CDR2 as ANQGSEA. CDR3 nucleotide sequence: TGCAGCGCCCCTGGAGGGGGGAATGGGCACTATGGCTACACCTTC. Protein: CSAPGGGNGHYGYTF.

The gene calls are TRBV7-2 and TRBJ2-7; D unresolved. This CDR3 region has 13 residues. V gave up 10 bases and J gave up 3 bases, with 16 bases separating them. From germline, CDR1 is SGHTA and CDR2 FQGNSA. The CDR3 spells CATTPQARYEQYF. The CDR3 nucleotides are TGTGCCACTACCCCCCAGGCCCGCTACGAGCAGTACTTC.

This clone was observed a handful of times. The chain joins TRBV20-1 to TRBJ2-1; D gene ambiguous. The germline V and J ends were trimmed by 3 bases and 7 bases, with 7 bases remaining between them. Germline CDR1 is DFQATT and CDR2 is SNEGSKA (reference sequence). The CDR3 is 11 amino acids. CDR3: CSASLGNEQFF. The CDR3 coding sequence is TGCAGTGCTAGTTTAGGGAATGAGCAGTTCTTC.

V gene TRBV13 combines with J gene TRBJ2-5, with D unresolved. Per the germline V gene, CDR1 is PRHDT and CDR2 is FYEKMQ (reference sequence). This CDR3 region has 11 residues. The ends were cut back, 5 bases at V and 1 base at J, with 2 bases in the middle. The CDR3 DNA reads as TGTGCCAGCAGCCTCCAAGAGACCCAGTACTTC. Translation gives CASSLQETQYF.

The V call is TRBV7-2, the J call TRBJ2-3, with D possibly TRBD2 on 6 matching bases. CDR3 size: 14 residues. Germline-derived CDR1 and CDR2 are SGHTA and FQGNSA. V shed 5 bases and J shed 3 bases, with 12 bases lying between them. The DNA of the CDR3 is TGTGCCAGCAGCCCACCGACTAGAACAGATACGCAGTATTTT. This gives the protein CASSPPTRTDTQYF.

V gene TRBV19 combines with J gene TRBJ1-1, with 7 bases fitting TRBD1. The CDR3 runs 16 residues. Germline CDR1 and CDR2: LNHDA and SQIVND (reference sequence). V lost 7 bases and J lost 1; bases outside the gene matches: 12. The CDR3 region is CASTSGGRVRNTEAFF. CDR3 bases: TGTGCCAGTACTTCAGGGGGGCGAGTGCGGAACACTGAAGCTTTCTTT.

This clone appeared a few times. The rearrangement links TRBV23-1 to TRBJ2-3, with 10 bases aligning to TRBD2. TRBV23-1 is given ORF status, its function remaining uncertain. V lost 3 bases to trimming and J lost 6 bases; unmatched junction nucleotides: 6. This CDR3 contains 15 residues. Written as DNA, the CDR3 is TGCGCCAGCAGTCACCCCAGCGGGGGGGGTGATACGCAGTATTTT. Residues: CASSHPSGGGDTQYF.

This clone turned up a few times. Other DNA sequences in the sample encode the same CDR3. The CDR3 is CAWSRGYEQYF. The CDR3 nucleotides read TGTGCCTGGAGCAGGGGCTACGAGCAGTACTTC. The V call is TRBV30, the J call TRBJ2-7, with TRBD1 as a possible D gene (6 bases). This CDR3 is built from 11 residues. CDR1 and CDR2 (germline): GTSNPN, SVGIG (reference sequence). V lost 3 bases to trimming and J lost 3 bases, with 6 bases between them.

For the CDR3, the DNA is TGCAGCGGCCAGAGCGACTATGGCTACACCTTC. Its protein product is CSGQSDYGYTF. V gene TRBV29-1 combines with J gene TRBJ1-2, with D unclear. In germline, CDR1 is SQVTM, CDR2 ANQGSEA. CDR3 length: 11 residues. V was cut by 7 bases and J by 3 bases, with 9 bases left in between.

The rearrangement joins TRBV14 to TRBJ2-5; no clear D. Per germline, CDR1 SGHDN and CDR2 FVKESK. CDR3 length: 13 residues. Trimming removed 2 bases at V and 4 bases at J, with 8 bases between. As DNA, the CDR3 is TGTGCCAGCAGCCAATCAGCCAGAGAGACCCAGTACTTC. Translation: CASSQSARETQYF.

The chain is built from TRBV29-1 and TRBJ2-6; D possibly corresponds to TRBD2 (5 bases). The V end was cut by 6 bases, the J end by 2 bases, with 11 bases between. The germline V gene has CDR1 SQVTM and CDR2 ANQGSEA. The CDR3 extends over 14 amino acids. CDR3 nucleotide sequence: TGCAGCGTAGTTACCGGGGCTGGGGCCAACGTCCTGACTTTC. It is translated as CSVVTGAGANVLTF.

The chain couples TRBV7-6 to TRBJ1-2; D is uncertain. CDR3 size: 13 residues. CDR1 SGHVS and CDR2 FNYEAQ come from the germline V gene. Trimming took off 2 bases at V and 6 bases at J, with 10 bases between the two ends. Here the CDR3 reads CASSLRDWDGYTF. Here the CDR3 DNA reads TGTGCCAGCAGCTTAAGGGATTGGGATGGCTACACCTTC.

V and J are TRBV30 and TRBJ2-7, with a tentative D call TRBD2 (6 bases). The CDR3 runs to 12 residues. The V end was cut by 3 bases, the J end by 2 bases, with 8 bases between. Germline-derived CDR1 and CDR2 are GTSNPN and SVGIG (reference sequence). The DNA of the CDR3 is TGTGCCTGGAGCGGCGGGACCTACGAGCAGTACTTC. The encoded protein is CAWSGGTYEQYF.

V and J are TRBV7-8 and TRBJ1-5; D remains unclear. The CDR3 runs 15 residues. Germline V CDR1 and CDR2: SGHVS, FQNEAQ. V shed 5 bases and J shed 4 bases, with 15 bases lying between them. The CDR3 nucleotides read TGTGCCAGCAGCCTGAGGACGGACCATAATCAGCCCCAGCATTTT. Amino acid sequence: CASSLRTDHNQPQHF.

This clone was recorded once. V is TRBV15 and J is TRBJ2-7; D call uncertain. Deletions cut 6 bases from V and 0 bases from J, with 9 bases between. Germline V gene sequence: CDR1 LNHNV, CDR2 YYDKDF (reference sequence). The CDR3 contains 13 residues. The CDR3 bases are TGTGCCACCAGGGGCAGGAGCTCCTACGAGCAGTACTTC. Residues: CATRGRSSYEQYF. The full variable domain, rest sourced from reference TRBV15 and TRBJ2-7, is DAMVIQNPRYQVTQFGKPVTLSCSQTLNHNVMYWYQQKSSQAPKLLFHYYDKDFNNEADTPDNFQSRRPNTSFCFLDIRSPGLGDTAMYLCATRGRSSYEQYFGPGTRLTVT.

V and J are TRBV29-1 and TRBJ1-3; D is unclear. Per germline, CDR1 SQVTM and CDR2 ANQGSEA. The CDR3 runs to 15 residues. The germline V and J ends were trimmed by 0 bases and 4 bases, with 13 bases remaining between them. DNA of the CDR3: TGCAGCGTTGAAGATCGCGGCCAGAGAGGAAACACCATATATTTT. Its translation is CSVEDRGQRGNTIYF.

This sequence joins TRBV10-3 and TRBJ2-1, with no clear D. V dropped 2 bases and J dropped 14 bases, with 10 bases sitting between them. The germline CDR1 and CDR2 sequences are ENHRY and SYGVKD. The CDR3 is 11 amino acids. CDR3 sequence: CAISEGVIEFF. CDR3 nucleotides: TGTGCCATCAGTGAGGGGGTGATCGAGTTCTTC.

J is TRBJ2-5 and V is TRBV4-1; D gene ambiguous. CDR1 and CDR2 (germline): MGHRA, YSYEKL. The CDR3 loop spans 15 amino acids. The V end lost 4 bases, the J end lost 4 bases, and 16 bases lay between the germline ends. The CDR3 nucleotides read TGCGCCAGCAGCCCGGAGACGGGTGCTGGAGAGACCCAGTACTTC. Translated, it gives CASSPETGAGETQYF.